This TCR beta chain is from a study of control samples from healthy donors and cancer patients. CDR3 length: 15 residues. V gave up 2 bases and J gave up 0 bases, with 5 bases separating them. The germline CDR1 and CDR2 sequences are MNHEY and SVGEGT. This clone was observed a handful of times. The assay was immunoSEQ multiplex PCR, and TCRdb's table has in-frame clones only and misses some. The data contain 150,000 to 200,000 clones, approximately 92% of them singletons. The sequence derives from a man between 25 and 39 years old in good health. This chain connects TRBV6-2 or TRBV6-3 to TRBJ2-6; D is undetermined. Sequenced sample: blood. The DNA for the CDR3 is TGTGCCAGCAGTTACACAATCTCTGGGGCCAACGTCCTGACTTTC. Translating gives CASSYTISGANVLTF.